The rows below give T cell receptor beta chains drawn from one sample of a study of beta chain features in type 1 diabetes. Method: immunoSEQ multiplex PCR; TCRdb's copy keeps in-frame clones and lacks some. Of 130,000 to 150,000 clones listed, around 51% were seen once; the top ten hold around 0.45%. Sequenced input: Tregs from blood. These receptors originate from a man younger than 30 in good health. The CDR3 runs from the conserved cysteine through the conserved F or W. The D gene is left open where the match is weak. Expanded clones get a size class; other rows say once, few or many, or leave the size out.

TRBV6-6	TRBJ1-1	11	-	-	CASSPGTEAFF	TGTGCCAGCAGTCCAGGAACAGAAGCTTTCTTT
TRBV5-1	TRBJ2-7	14	TRBD1	-	CASSPGQAEPKQYF	TGCGCCAGCAGCCCGGGACAGGCCGAGCCCAAGCAGTACTTC
TRBV5-4	TRBJ2-5	14	TRBD1	-	CASSLARGTETQYF	TGTGCCAGCAGCTTGGCCAGGGGGACGGAGACCCAGTACTTC
TRBV19	TRBJ1-5	15	-	few	CASSMPHRSNQPQHF	TGTGCCAGTAGTATGCCCCACAGGAGCAATCAGCCCCAGCATTTT
TRBV19	TRBJ1-1	13	TRBD1	-	CASSTRGQFEAFF	TGTGCCAGTAGTACTCGGGGACAGTTTGAAGCTTTCTTT
TRBV5-4	TRBJ1-2	14	-	few	CASSLVGGAYGYTF	TGTGCCAGCAGCTTGGTCGGCGGTGCCTATGGCTACACCTTC
TRBV10-3	TRBJ2-6	15	TRBD1	-	CAISQGASGANVLTF	TGTGCCATCAGTCAGGGGGCCTCTGGGGCCAACGTCCTGACTTTC
TRBV2	TRBJ2-1	15	TRBD2	-	CASSVLAGSYNEQFF	TGTGCCAGCAGTGTGCTAGCGGGTTCCTACAATGAGCAGTTCTTC
TRBV30	TRBJ1-6	15	-	few	CAWSVGRTWDSPLHF	TGTGCCTGGAGTGTGGGAAGGACTTGGGATTCACCCCTCCACTTT
TRBV2	TRBJ2-7	10	-	few	CASSLYEQYF	TGTGCCAGCAGCCTCTACGAGCAGTACTTC
TRBV9	TRBJ2-1	15	-	-	CASSSTTGYYNEQFF	TGTGCCAGCAGCTCGACTACCGGGTACTACAATGAGCAGTTCTTC
TRBV5-1	TRBJ1-2	13	-	-	CASSLGGNYGYTF	TGCGCCAGCAGCTTGGGCGGGAACTATGGCTACACCTTC
TRBV5-4	TRBJ1-2	16	TRBD1	-	CASAQGAGGYNYGYTF	TGTGCCAGTGCTCAGGGGGCAGGGGGTTATAACTATGGCTACACCTTC